Presented here are 30 T cell receptor beta chains from one specimen sequenced in a study of human T cells and chemical hapten exposure. The time point is: healthy volunteer bleed at 6 weeks. Total RNA was extracted from unfractionated whole blood. From the RACE reads, TCRdb called clonotypes with MiXCR, one entry per CDR3 protein. The table includes around 47,000 distinct CDR3 sequences, 3.7% detected once. Material for sequencing was whole blood. These receptors were obtained from a human donor in good health. Some clones in this sample may be carry-over from other donors' samples.

At least ten counts were recorded for this clonotype. The genes are TRBV12-3 or TRBV12-4 and TRBJ2-3; D is tentatively TRBD1 or TRBD2 (5 bases each). CDR3 length equals 15 residues. V was trimmed by 7 bases and J by 1 base, leaving 15 bases between them. The CDR3 nucleotides are TGTGCCAGCAAACGGGACCCCACAGGCACAGATACGCAGTATTTT. Translation gives CASKRDPTGTDTQYF.

This clonotype was counted at least ten times. The V and J genes are TRBV3-1 and TRBJ2-1; 10 bases match TRBD2. J was trimmed by 7 bases and V by 0 bases; bases with no gene match: 3. This CDR3 has 15 residues. CDR1 is LGHDT, CDR2 YNNKEL, per germline (reference sequence). CDR3 sequence (DNA): TGTGCCAGCAGCCAAGATGGGACTAGCGATAATGAGCAGTTCTTC. Encoded protein: CASSQDGTSDNEQFF.

This clonotype was detected many times. The chain links TRBV29-1 to TRBJ1-1, with D perhaps TRBD1 (5 bases). This CDR3 spans 12 amino acids. The germline V gene encodes CDR1 SQVTM and CDR2 ANQGSEA. Trimming took off 5 bases at V and 5 bases at J, with 12 bases between the two ends. The CDR3, as DNA: TGCAGCGTTCCGGACACCGGAACTGAAGCTTTCTTT. Translating it yields CSVPDTGTEAFF.

The chain links TRBV9 to TRBJ2-3; D call uncertain. Trimming removed 3 bases from V and 3 bases from J, with 5 bases in between. Germline CDR1 reads SGDLS; CDR2 reads YYNGEE. The CDR3 covers 12 residues. DNA for the CDR3: TGTGCCAGCAGCGCCCTGACAGATACGCAGTATTTT. It yields the protein CASSALTDTQYF.

This clonotype was found many times. V is TRBV28 and J is TRBJ2-2; D unresolved. Germline CDR1 MDHEN, CDR2 SYDVKM. This CDR3 is built from 15 residues. Trimming took off 6 bases at V and 5 bases at J, with 16 bases between the two ends. The CDR3 is CASSLRVAVTGELFF. CDR3 nucleotide sequence: TGTGCCAGCAGCCTACGGGTCGCGGTGACCGGGGAGCTGTTTTTT.

There are many counts of this clonotype. The chain links TRBV5-6 to TRBJ2-7; no clear D. Germline CDR1 reads SGHDT; CDR2 reads YYEEEE. The CDR3 loop spans 13 amino acids. With 0 bases removed from V and 4 bases from J, the gap between germline ends came to 8 bases. CDR3 coding DNA: TGTGCCAGCAGCTTGGGTCCACAGTACGAGCAGTACTTC. As protein: CASSLGPQYEQYF.

This clonotype was detected a few times. J is TRBJ2-7 and V is TRBV10-2; 8 bases map to TRBD1. V shed 8 bases and J 2 bases; nucleotides not matched to a gene: 8. The CDR3 is made up of 14 amino acids. Germline CDR1 reads WSHSY; CDR2 reads SAAADI. For the CDR3, the DNA is TGCGCCAGCGGGGACAGGCCGCCTACCTACGAGCAGTACTTC. The encoded protein is CASGDRPPTYEQYF.

This clonotype was seen a few times. The chain links TRBV28 to TRBJ1-2; 7 bases match TRBD1. With 7 bases clipped from V and 2 bases from J, the junction kept 7 bases outside the gene matches. The length of the CDR3 is 14 residues. The germline gives CDR1 MDHEN, CDR2 SYDVKM. CDR3 DNA sequence: TGTGCCAGCATTACGGGGGGACAGAACTATGGCTACACCTTC. Translating gives CASITGGQNYGYTF.

The table lists this clonotype with many counts. This chain links TRBV28 with TRBJ2-1, with TRBD2 as a possible D gene (6 bases). Deletions cut 6 bases from V and 0 bases from J, with 18 bases between. Germline-derived CDR1 and CDR2 are MDHEN and SYDVKM. The CDR3 totals 17 residues. CDR3 protein: CASSLGGLSRSYNEQFF. The CDR3 coding sequence is TGTGCCAGCAGCCTTGGGGGACTTTCCCGCTCCTACAATGAGCAGTTCTTC.

There are many counts of this clonotype. This sequence joins TRBV2 and TRBJ2-1; possible D gene TRBD2, 7 bases. V gave up 2 bases and J gave up 5 bases, with 19 bases separating them. Germline CDR1 is SNHLY and CDR2 is FYNNEI. CDR3 length equals 17 residues. CDR3 loop: CASSERGGGVGNNEQFF. Here the CDR3 DNA reads TGTGCCAGCAGTGAAAGGGGGGGGGGAGTAGGGAACAATGAGCAGTTCTTC. The full variable domain, its missing parts supplied by reference TRBV2 and TRBJ2-1, is EPEVTQTPSHQVTQMGQEVILRCVPISNHLYFYWYRQILGQKVEFLVSFYNNEISEKSEIFDDQFSVERPDGSNFTLKIRSTKLEDSAMYFCASSERGGGVGNNEQFFGPGTRLTVL.

The chain employs TRBV19 and TRBJ1-1, with 10 bases lining up with TRBD1. The CDR3 extends over 14 amino acids. Germline V gives CDR1 LNHDA, CDR2 SQIVND (reference sequence). With V trimmed by 5 bases and J by 3 bases, 3 bases remained unmatched. CDR3 sequence: CASSVGQGDTEAFF. CDR3 sequence (DNA): TGTGCCAGTAGTGTCGGACAGGGGGACACTGAAGCTTTCTTT.

In its sample, this clonotype was seen many times. The chain joins TRBV18 to TRBJ1-1, with D unclear. The germline V gene encodes CDR1 KGHSH and CDR2 LQKENI. Trimming took off 3 bases at V and 2 bases at J, with 7 bases between the two ends. The CDR3 totals 13 residues. The CDR3 protein is CASSPRSNTEAFF. CDR3 DNA: TGTGCCAGCTCACCGAGGAGTAACACTGAAGCTTTCTTT. Together with reference TRBV18 and TRBJ1-1, the CDR3 gives the full variable domain: NAGVMQNPRHLVRRRGQEARLRCSPMKGHSHVYWYRQLPEEGLKFMVYLQKENIIDESGMPKERFSAEFPKEGPSILRIQQVVRGDSAAYFCASSPRSNTEAFFGQGTRLTVV.

This clonotype was observed many times. V is TRBV5-1 and J is TRBJ2-1, with D perhaps matching TRBD2 (6 bases). Germline lookup yields CDR1 SGHRS and CDR2 YFSETQ. V shed 5 bases and J shed 5 bases, with 17 bases lying between them. This CDR3 has 15 residues. CDR3 amino acids: CASRVLVADNNEQFF. The CDR3 coding sequence is TGCGCCAGCAGGGTTTTGGTAGCGGATAACAATGAGCAGTTCTTC.

This clonotype has at least ten counts. The rearrangement joins TRBV7-2 to TRBJ2-3; TRBD2 matches at 7 bases. V lost 7 bases, J lost 4 bases, and 11 bases stayed unmatched. CDR1 is SGHTA and CDR2 is FQGNSA in the germline V gene. The CDR3 spans 15 residues. In nucleotides, the CDR3 is TGTGCCAGCACCCTGGAAGCGGGACGCCCAGATACGCAGTATTTT. It specifies CASTLEAGRPDTQYF.

This clonotype appeared a few times. V and J are TRBV2 and TRBJ2-2, with 12 nucleotides matching TRBD1. The germline CDR1 and CDR2 sequences are SNHLY and FYNNEI. The V and J ends lost 7 bases and 6 bases, in that order; junction bases with no gene match: 6. The length of the CDR3 is 15 residues. The CDR3 loop reads CASNRDRGRSGELFF. The CDR3 bases are TGTGCCAGCAACAGGGACAGGGGGCGTTCCGGGGAGCTGTTTTTT.

This clonotype was picked up many times. The V gene is TRBV11-2, the J gene TRBJ1-4; D may be TRBD1 (6 bases). The germline V gene has CDR1 SGHAT and CDR2 FQNNGV. The germline V and J ends were trimmed by 1 base and 5 bases, with 23 bases remaining between them. The CDR3 sequence is 19 residues long. The CDR3 reads CASSLGTRGLYGLNEKLFF. Here the CDR3 DNA reads TGTGCCAGCAGCTTAGGAACAAGGGGGTTGTATGGCCTAAATGAAAAACTGTTTTTT.

This clonotype was recorded many times. The chain has TRBV29-1 and TRBJ2-1; D ambiguous. Germline V gene lookup returns CDR1 SQVTM and CDR2 ANQGSEA. V lost 7 bases, J lost 2 bases, and 15 bases lay in between. CDR3 length equals 14 residues. CDR3: CSAADPDPYNEQFF. The DNA for the CDR3 is TGCAGCGCCGCCGACCCGGACCCCTACAATGAGCAGTTCTTC.

This clonotype has a handful of counts. The chain links TRBV20-1 to TRBJ2-3; 12 bases fit TRBD2. V gave up 6 bases and J gave up 4 bases; unmatched junction bases: 8. The CDR3 length is 15 residues. Germline values: CDR1 DFQATT, CDR2 SNEGSKA (reference sequence). The CDR3 protein is CSAPTSGRKADTQYF. In DNA, the CDR3 is TGCAGTGCGCCTACTAGCGGGAGGAAGGCAGATACGCAGTATTTT.

This clonotype was seen many times. The chain employs TRBV12-3 or TRBV12-4 and TRBJ1-1; TRBD1 might be the D (6 bases). This CDR3 has 17 residues. Trimming removed 3 bases from V and 4 bases from J, with 21 bases in between. For the CDR3, the DNA is TGTGCCAGCAGTTTCCCCATAACAGGGCTCGGTTTCACTGAAGCTTTCTTT. It specifies CASSFPITGLGFTEAFF.

This clonotype was detected ten times or more. V and J are TRBV25-1 and TRBJ2-7; D may be TRBD2 (6 bases). Per the germline V gene, CDR1 is MGHDK and CDR2 is SYGVNS. The CDR3 covers 13 residues. With 5 bases removed from V and 6 bases from J, the gap between germline ends came to 14 bases. This CDR3 is CASSLLPGGEQYF. The CDR3 DNA reads TGTGCCAGCAGTCTCCTCCCCGGGGGCGAGCAGTACTTC.

The V call is TRBV7-3, the J call TRBJ2-1; a weak D match, TRBD2 (7 bases). The CDR3 contains 16 residues. The V end lost 8 bases, the J end lost 8 bases, and 25 bases lay between the germline ends. The germline V gene encodes CDR1 SGHTA and CDR2 FQGTGA. The CDR3 protein is CASPQGPSGSRDEQFF. CDR3 DNA sequence: TGTGCCAGCCCTCAGGGGCCTAGCGGTTCTAGGGATGAGCAGTTCTTC. Full variable domain (outside the CDR3, taken from reference TRBV7-3 and TRBJ2-1): GAGVSQTPSNKVTEKGKYVELRCDPISGHTALYWYRQSLGQGPEFLIYFQGTGAADDSGLPNDRFFAVRPEGSVSTLKIQRTERGDSAVYLCASPQGPSGSRDEQFFGPGTRLTVL.

This clonotype appeared many times. The rearrangement links TRBV27 to TRBJ2-7, with 11 bases matching TRBD1. The trim removed 6 bases at V and 2 bases at J, leaving 3 bases unmatched. Looked up from germline, CDR1 is MNHEY and CDR2 is SMNVEV (reference sequence). The CDR3 runs to 14 residues. The CDR3 DNA reads as TGTGCCAGCAGGATGGACAGGGGGCCCTACGAGCAGTACTTC. This sequence encodes CASRMDRGPYEQYF.

Ten or more counts support this clonotype. The J gene is TRBJ2-7, the V gene TRBV12-3 or TRBV12-4, with 7 bases that match TRBD2. Trimming at V came to 5 bases and at J to 2 bases, leaving 6 bases not matched to a gene. The CDR3 loop spans 14 amino acids. The chain's CDR3 is CASSQVAGAYEQYF. In nucleotides, the CDR3 is TGTGCCAGCAGTCAAGTTGCGGGAGCCTACGAGCAGTACTTC.

This clonotype was picked up many times. The V and J genes are TRBV7-3 and TRBJ2-3; D not certain. V lost 2 bases to trimming and J lost 4 bases, with 10 bases between them. CDR1 and CDR2 (germline): SGHTA, FQGTGA. CDR3 length: 14 residues. Here the CDR3 DNA reads TGTGCCAGCAGCTTATCTGAGTTCGCAGATACGCAGTATTTT. Protein: CASSLSEFADTQYF.

There are many counts of this clonotype. This chain connects TRBV10-3 to TRBJ2-1, with TRBD2 identical over 8 bases. Trimming cost V 2 bases and J 7 bases; bases outside gene matches: 7. The CDR3 covers 15 residues. Germline lookup yields CDR1 ENHRY and CDR2 SYGVKD. CDR3 in DNA: TGTGCCATCAGTGAGGCGGGAGGTTCCGGGAATGAGCAGTTCTTC. This gives the protein CAISEAGGSGNEQFF.

The sample holds many counts of this clonotype. The gene calls are TRBV20-1 and TRBJ1-5, with TRBD1 matching over 7 bases. The CDR3 loop spans 15 amino acids. Unmatched junction bases numbered 8, after V lost 6 bases and J lost 0 bases. Germline V gene sequence: CDR1 DFQATT, CDR2 SNEGSKA (reference sequence). CDR3 sequence reads: CSATRGPDSNQPQHF. The CDR3 bases are TGCAGTGCCACAAGGGGGCCCGATAGCAATCAGCCCCAGCATTTT.

The sample holds many counts of this clonotype. This chain joins TRBV29-1 and TRBJ1-1, with D perhaps TRBD1 (5 bases). The CDR3 runs to 13 residues. Trimming shortened V by 4 bases and J by 4 bases, and 13 bases separated the two germline ends. CDR1 and CDR2 (germline): SQVTM, ANQGSEA. CDR3 coding DNA: TGCAGCGTTGTATCCAGGGAGGTCACTGAAGCTTTCTTT. Amino acids: CSVVSREVTEAFF.

This clonotype came up many times. The rearrangement uses TRBV6-5 and TRBJ2-6; TRBD2 matches 16 bases. The CDR3 covers 19 residues. The germline V gene has CDR1 MNHEY and CDR2 SVGAGI. V lost 6 bases to trimming and J lost 2 bases; unmatched junction nucleotides: 7. CDR3 protein: CASSGTSGRASTGANVLTF. CDR3 bases: TGTGCCAGCAGCGGGACTAGCGGGAGGGCCTCCACTGGGGCCAACGTCCTGACTTTC.

This clonotype is deemed medium-sized (0.01 to 0.1%). This chain joins TRBV7-3 and TRBJ2-2, with TRBD1 matching over 7 bases. The CDR3 runs 14 residues. Germline V gene data show CDR1 as SGHTA and CDR2 as FQGTGA. With 5 bases clipped from V and 1 base from J, the junction kept 1 base outside the gene matches. The chain's CDR3 is CASSRTGNTGELFF. The CDR3, as DNA: TGTGCCAGCAGCCGGACAGGGAACACCGGGGAGCTGTTTTTT.

Only a few counts were recorded for this clonotype. The chain uses TRBV7-9 and TRBJ1-2; D perhaps matches TRBD1 (6 bases). The V gene's germline CDR1 is SEHNR and CDR2 FQNEAQ (reference sequence). The CDR3 is 12 residues long. Trimming shortened V by 5 bases and J by 8 bases, and 12 bases separated the two germline ends. In DNA, the CDR3 is TGTGCCAGCAGCCTCTACAGGGAAGGCTACACCTTC. Amino acid sequence: CASSLYREGYTF.